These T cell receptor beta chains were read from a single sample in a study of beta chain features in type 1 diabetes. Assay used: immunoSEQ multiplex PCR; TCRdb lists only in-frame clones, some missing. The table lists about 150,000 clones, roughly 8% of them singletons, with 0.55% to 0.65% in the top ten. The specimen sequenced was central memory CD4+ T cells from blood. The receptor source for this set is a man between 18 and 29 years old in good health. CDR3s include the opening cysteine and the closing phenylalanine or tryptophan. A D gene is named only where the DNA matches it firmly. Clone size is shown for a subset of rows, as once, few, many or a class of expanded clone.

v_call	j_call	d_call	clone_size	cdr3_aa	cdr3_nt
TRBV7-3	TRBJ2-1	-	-	CASSGQGVGEQFF	TGTGCCAGCAGCGGACAAGGGGTGGGGGAGCAGTTCTTC
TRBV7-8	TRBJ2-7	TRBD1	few	CASSLRKAGGYEQYF	TGTGCCAGCAGCTTACGTAAGGCAGGGGGCTACGAGCAGTACTTC
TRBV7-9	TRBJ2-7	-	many	CASSSPTGEVGEQYF	TGTGCCAGCAGCTCACCCACAGGGGAGGTGGGCGAGCAGTACTTC
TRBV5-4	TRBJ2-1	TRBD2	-	CASSQAAGEVNEQFF	TGTGCCAGCAGTCAAGCAGCGGGAGAAGTCAATGAGCAGTTCTTC
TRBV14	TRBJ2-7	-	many	CASSQSRDQVSTYF	TGTGCCAGCAGCCAGAGCCGAGACCAGGTCTCCACGTACTTC
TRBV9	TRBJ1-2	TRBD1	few	CASSKAGTDYGYTF	TGTGCCAGCAGCAAGGCGGGGACAGACTATGGCTACACCTTC
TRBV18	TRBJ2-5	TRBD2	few	CASSPRLAGTQETQYF	TGTGCCAGCTCACCACGACTAGCGGGGACCCAAGAGACCCAGTACTTC
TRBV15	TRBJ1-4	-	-	CATSREMVRYNEKLFF	TGTGCCACCAGCAGAGAGATGGTACGCTATAATGAAAAACTGTTTTTT
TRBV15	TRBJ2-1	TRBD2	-	CATSRDLGGISDNEQFF	TGTGCCACCAGCAGAGACCTGGGGGGGATTAGCGACAATGAGCAGTTCTTC
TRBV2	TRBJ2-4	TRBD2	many	CASISLLGRNIQYF	TGTGCCAGCATTTCGCTACTCGGGAGGAACATTCAGTACTTC
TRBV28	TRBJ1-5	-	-	CASSTGGNQPQHF	TGTGCCAGCAGCACGGGCGGGAATCAGCCCCAGCATTTT
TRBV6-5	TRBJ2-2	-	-	CASSPTRLTGELFF	TGTGCCAGCAGTCCGACCAGACTCACCGGGGAGCTGTTTTTT
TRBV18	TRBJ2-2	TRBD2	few	CASSPAAGTLHGELFF	TGTGCCAGCTCACCAGCAGCGGGGACCCTCCACGGGGAGCTGTTTTTT
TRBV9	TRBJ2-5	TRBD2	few	CASSVVASGGQETQYF	TGTGCCAGCAGCGTAGTGGCTAGCGGGGGGCAAGAGACCCAGTACTTC
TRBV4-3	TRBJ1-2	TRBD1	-	CASSLETGGRGYTF	TGCGCCAGCAGCCTGGAGACAGGGGGCAGAGGCTACACCTTC
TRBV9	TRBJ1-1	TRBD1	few	CASSSRGTGIGTEAFF	TGTGCCAGCAGCTCACGGGGGACAGGGATAGGGACTGAAGCTTTCTTT